The 3 T cell receptor beta chains reported below all come from one sample, sequenced in a study of blood T cell repertoires in COVID-19. Measured with immunoSEQ multiplex PCR; TCRdb has only the in-frame clones, and not every one. Of about 13,000 clones in the sample, about 88% are singletons; the top ten hold roughly 2.5%. The sequencing sample was made of peripheral blood. The origin of the receptors is a human donor in a cohort sampled during active COVID-19.

The chain links TRBV29-1 to TRBJ2-2, with 8 bases matching TRBD1. Germline V CDR1 and CDR2: SQVTM, ANQGSEA. The CDR3 length is 16 residues. Unmatched junction bases numbered 12, after V lost 7 bases and J lost 2 bases. CDR3 loop: CSACPGTGLNTGELFF. CDR3 in DNA: TGCAGCGCTTGCCCAGGGACAGGCTTAAACACCGGGGAGCTGTTTTTT.

The chain has TRBV5-1 and TRBJ1-1; the D is unclear. Germline V CDR1 and CDR2: SGHRS, YFSETQ. The CDR3 contains 15 residues. V was shortened by 7 bases and J by 3 bases, with 19 bases between the two germline ends. CDR3 residues: CASGGLRARDTEAFF. DNA of the CDR3: TGCGCCAGCGGAGGGTTAAGGGCTCGGGACACTGAAGCTTTCTTT.

The chain is built from TRBV11-3 and TRBJ2-2; no firm D call. The CDR3 has 16 amino acids. V shed 0 bases and J shed 4 bases, with 12 bases lying between them. Germline-derived CDR1 and CDR2 are SGHNT and YENEEA. This chain's CDR3 is CASSLDLARGTGELFF. In nucleotides, the CDR3 is TGTGCCAGCAGCTTAGATTTGGCCCGCGGCACCGGGGAGCTGTTTTTT.